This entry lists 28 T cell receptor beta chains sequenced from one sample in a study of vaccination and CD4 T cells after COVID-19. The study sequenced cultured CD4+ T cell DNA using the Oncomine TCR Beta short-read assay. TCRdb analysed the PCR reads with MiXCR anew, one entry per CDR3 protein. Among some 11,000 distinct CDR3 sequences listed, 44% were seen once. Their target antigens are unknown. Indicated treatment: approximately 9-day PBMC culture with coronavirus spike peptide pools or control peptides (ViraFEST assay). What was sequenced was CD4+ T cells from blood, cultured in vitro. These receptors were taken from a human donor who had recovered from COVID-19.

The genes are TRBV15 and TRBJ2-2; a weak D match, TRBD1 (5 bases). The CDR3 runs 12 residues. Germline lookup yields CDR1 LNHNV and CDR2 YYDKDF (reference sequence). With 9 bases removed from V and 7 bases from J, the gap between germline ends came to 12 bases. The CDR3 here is CATGQGGGELFF. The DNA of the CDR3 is TGTGCCACTGGGCAGGGCGGCGGGGAGCTGTTTTTT.

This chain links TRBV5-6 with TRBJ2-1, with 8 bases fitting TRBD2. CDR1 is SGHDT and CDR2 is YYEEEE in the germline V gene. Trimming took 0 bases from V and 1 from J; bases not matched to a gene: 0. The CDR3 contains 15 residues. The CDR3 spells CASSLASGSYNEQFF. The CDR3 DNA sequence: TGTGCCAGCAGCTTGGCTAGCGGGTCCTACAATGAGCAGTTCTTC.

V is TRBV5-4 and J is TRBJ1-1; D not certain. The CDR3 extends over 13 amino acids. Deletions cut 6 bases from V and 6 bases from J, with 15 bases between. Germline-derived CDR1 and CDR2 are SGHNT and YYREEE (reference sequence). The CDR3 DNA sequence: TGTGCCAGCACCCTGCCCAACTATGCTGAAGCTTTCTTT. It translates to CASTLPNYAEAFF.

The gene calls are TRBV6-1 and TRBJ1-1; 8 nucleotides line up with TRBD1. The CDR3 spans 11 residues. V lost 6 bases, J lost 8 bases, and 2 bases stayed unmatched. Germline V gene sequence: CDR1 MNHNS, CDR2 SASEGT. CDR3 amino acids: CASRTGVEAFF. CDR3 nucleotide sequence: TGTGCCAGCAGGACAGGGGTAGAAGCTTTCTTT.

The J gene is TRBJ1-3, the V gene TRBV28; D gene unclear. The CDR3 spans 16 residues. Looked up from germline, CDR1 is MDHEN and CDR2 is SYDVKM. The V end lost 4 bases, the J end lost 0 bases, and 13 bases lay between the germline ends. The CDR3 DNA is TGTGCCAGCAGTTCCCTCGGACGGAGCTCTGGAAACACCATATATTTT. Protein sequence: CASSSLGRSSGNTIYF.

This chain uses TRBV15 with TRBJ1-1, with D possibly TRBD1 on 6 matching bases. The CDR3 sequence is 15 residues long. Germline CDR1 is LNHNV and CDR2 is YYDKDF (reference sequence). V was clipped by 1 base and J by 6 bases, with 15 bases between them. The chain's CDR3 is CATSRGWQGSAEAFF. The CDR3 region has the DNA TGTGCCACCAGCAGAGGATGGCAGGGGAGCGCTGAAGCTTTCTTT.

Here the CDR3 reads CASSPAGQGNTGELFF. CDR3 DNA: TGCGCCAGCAGCCCGGCGGGACAGGGTAACACCGGGGAGCTGTTTTTT. The chain is built from TRBV5-1 and TRBJ2-2; 9 positions agree with TRBD1. CDR3 length: 16 amino acids. J gave up 2 bases and V 4 bases, and 6 bases lay outside the gene matches. CDR1 is SGHRS, CDR2 YFSETQ, per germline.

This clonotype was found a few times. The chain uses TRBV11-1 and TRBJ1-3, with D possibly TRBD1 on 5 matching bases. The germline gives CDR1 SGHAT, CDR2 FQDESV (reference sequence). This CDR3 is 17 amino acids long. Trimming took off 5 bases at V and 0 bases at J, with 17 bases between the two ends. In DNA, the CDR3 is TGTGCCAGCAGCCTGACGCGGGACGGCGGCTCTGGAAACACCATATATTTT. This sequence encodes CASSLTRDGGSGNTIYF.

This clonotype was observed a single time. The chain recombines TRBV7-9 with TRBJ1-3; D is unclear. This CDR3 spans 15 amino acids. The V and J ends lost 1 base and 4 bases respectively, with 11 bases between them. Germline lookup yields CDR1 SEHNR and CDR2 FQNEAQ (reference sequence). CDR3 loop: CASSLEVRRGNTIYF. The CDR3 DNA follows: TGTGCCAGCAGCTTAGAGGTCCGAAGGGGAAACACCATATATTTT.

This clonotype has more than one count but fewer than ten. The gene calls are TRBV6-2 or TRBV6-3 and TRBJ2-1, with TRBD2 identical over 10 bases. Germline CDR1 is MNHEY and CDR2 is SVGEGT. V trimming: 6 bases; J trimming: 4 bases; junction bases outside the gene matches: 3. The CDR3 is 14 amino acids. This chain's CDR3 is CASRLLAGYNEQFF. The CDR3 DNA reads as TGTGCCAGCAGATTACTAGCGGGGTACAATGAGCAGTTCTTC.

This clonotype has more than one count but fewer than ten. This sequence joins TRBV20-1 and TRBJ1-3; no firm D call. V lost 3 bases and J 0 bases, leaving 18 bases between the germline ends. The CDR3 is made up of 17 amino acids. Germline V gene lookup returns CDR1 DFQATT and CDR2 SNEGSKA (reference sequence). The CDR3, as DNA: TGCAGTGCTAGTCAGTTGGGCAGGCCCTTCTCTGGAAACACCATATATTTT. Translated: CSASQLGRPFSGNTIYF.

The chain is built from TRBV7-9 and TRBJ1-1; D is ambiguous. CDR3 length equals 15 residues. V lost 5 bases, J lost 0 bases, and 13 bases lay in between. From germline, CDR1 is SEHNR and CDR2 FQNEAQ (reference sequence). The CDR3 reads CASSIFQGMNTEAFF. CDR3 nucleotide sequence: TGTGCCAGCAGCATATTCCAAGGAATGAACACTGAAGCTTTCTTT. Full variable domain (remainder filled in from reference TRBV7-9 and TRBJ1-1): DTGVSQNPRHKITKRGQNVTFRCDPISEHNRLYWYRQTLGQGPEFLTYFQNEAQLEKSRLLSDRFSAERPKGSFSTLEIQRTEQGDSAMYLCASSIFQGMNTEAFFGQGTRLTVV.

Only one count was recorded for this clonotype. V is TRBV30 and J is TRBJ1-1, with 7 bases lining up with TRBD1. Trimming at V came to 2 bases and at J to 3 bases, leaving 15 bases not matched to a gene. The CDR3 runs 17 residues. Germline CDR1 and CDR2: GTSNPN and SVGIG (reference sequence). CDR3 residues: CAWSLTGEPGRDTEAFF. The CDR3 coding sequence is TGTGCCTGGAGTTTAACAGGGGAGCCAGGCAGGGACACTGAAGCTTTCTTT.

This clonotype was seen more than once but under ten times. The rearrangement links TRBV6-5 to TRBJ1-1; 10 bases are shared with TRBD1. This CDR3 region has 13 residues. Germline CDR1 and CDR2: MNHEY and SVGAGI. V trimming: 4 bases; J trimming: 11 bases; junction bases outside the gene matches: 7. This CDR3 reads CASSSQDRGVAFF. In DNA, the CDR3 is TGTGCCAGCAGTTCCCAGGACAGGGGGGTGGCTTTCTTT.

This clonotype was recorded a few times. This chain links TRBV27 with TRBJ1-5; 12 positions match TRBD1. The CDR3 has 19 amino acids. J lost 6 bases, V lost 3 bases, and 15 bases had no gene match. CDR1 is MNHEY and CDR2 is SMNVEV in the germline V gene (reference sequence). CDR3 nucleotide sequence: TGTGCCAGCAGTTTGTGGGGCCCGGGACAGGGGGCACAGGGTCAGCCCCAGCATTTT. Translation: CASSLWGPGQGAQGQPQHF.

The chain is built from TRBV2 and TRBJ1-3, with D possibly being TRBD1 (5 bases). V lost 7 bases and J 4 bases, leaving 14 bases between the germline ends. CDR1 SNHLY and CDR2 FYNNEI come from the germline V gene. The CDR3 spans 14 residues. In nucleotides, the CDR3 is TGTGCCAGCATCCCGGGGCAGAGAGGAAACACCATATATTTT. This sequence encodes CASIPGQRGNTIYF.

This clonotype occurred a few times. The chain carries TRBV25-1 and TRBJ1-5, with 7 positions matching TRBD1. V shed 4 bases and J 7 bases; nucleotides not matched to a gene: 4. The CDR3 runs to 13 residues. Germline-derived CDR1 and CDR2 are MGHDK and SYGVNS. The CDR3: CASSGTGVQPQHF. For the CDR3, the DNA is TGTGCCAGCAGTGGTACAGGGGTACAGCCCCAGCATTTT.

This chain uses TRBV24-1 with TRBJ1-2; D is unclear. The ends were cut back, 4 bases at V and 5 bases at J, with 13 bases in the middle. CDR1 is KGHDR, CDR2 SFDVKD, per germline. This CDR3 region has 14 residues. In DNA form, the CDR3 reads TGTGCCACCAGTGACGCGGCGGCCCCTTATGGCTACACCTTC. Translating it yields CATSDAAAPYGYTF.

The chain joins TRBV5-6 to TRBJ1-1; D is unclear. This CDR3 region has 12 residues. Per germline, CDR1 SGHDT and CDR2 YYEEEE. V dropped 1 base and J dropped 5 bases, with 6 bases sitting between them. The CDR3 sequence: CASSLTGTEAFF. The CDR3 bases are TGTGCCAGCAGCTTGACGGGAACTGAAGCTTTCTTT.

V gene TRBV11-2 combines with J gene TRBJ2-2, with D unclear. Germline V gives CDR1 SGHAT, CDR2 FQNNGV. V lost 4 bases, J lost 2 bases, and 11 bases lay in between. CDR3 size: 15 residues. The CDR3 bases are TGTGCCAGCAGCTCCCGACTCGTAAACACCGGGGAGCTGTTTTTT. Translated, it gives CASSSRLVNTGELFF.

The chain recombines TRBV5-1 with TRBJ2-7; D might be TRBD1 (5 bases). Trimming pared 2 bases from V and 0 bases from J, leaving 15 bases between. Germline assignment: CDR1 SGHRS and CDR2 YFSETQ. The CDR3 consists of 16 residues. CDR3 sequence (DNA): TGCGCCAGCAGCTTCAATCTGCAGGGCCCCTCCTACGAGCAGTACTTC. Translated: CASSFNLQGPSYEQYF.

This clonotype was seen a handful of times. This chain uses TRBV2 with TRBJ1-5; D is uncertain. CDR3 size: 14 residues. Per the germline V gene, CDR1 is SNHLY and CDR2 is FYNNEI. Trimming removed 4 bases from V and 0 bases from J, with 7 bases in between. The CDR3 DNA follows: TGTGCCAGCAGTGCGCATCCTAGCAATCAGCCCCAGCATTTT. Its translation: CASSAHPSNQPQHF. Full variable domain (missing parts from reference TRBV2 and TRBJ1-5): EPEVTQTPSHQVTQMGQEVILRCVPISNHLYFYWYRQILGQKVEFLVSFYNNEISEKSEIFDDQFSVERPDGSNFTLKIRSTKLEDSAMYFCASSAHPSNQPQHFGDGTRLSIL.

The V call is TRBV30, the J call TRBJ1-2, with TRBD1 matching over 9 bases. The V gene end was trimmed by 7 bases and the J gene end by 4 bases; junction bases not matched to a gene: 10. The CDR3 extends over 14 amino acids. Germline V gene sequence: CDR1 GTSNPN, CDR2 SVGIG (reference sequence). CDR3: CAYQGQGMGYGYTF. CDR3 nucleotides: TGTGCCTACCAAGGACAGGGGATGGGCTATGGCTACACCTTC.

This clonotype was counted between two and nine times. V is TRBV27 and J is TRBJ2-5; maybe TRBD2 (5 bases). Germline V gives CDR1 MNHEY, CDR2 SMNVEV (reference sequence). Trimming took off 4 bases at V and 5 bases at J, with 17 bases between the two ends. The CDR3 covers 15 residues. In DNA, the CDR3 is TGTGCCAGCAGTTCACCCGGGAAGGGCCGGGAGACCCAGTACTTC. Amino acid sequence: CASSSPGKGRETQYF.

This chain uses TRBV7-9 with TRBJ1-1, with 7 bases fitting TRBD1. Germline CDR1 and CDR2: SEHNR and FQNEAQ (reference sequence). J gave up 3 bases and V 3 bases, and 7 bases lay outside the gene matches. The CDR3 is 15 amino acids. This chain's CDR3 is CASSFFKGADTEAFF. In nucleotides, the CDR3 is TGTGCCAGCAGCTTTTTCAAGGGGGCGGACACTGAAGCTTTCTTT.

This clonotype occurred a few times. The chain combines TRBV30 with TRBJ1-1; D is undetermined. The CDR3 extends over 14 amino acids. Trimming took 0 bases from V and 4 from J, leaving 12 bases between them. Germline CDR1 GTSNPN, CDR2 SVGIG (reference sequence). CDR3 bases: TGTGCCTGGAGTGTAAAGGGCATCGGCACTGAAGCTTTCTTT. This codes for CAWSVKGIGTEAFF. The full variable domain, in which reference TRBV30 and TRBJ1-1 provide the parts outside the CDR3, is SQTIHQWPATLVQPVGSPLSLECTVEGTSNPNLYWYRQAAGRGLQLLFYSVGIGQISSEVPQNLSASRPQDRQFILSSKKLLLSDSGFYLCAWSVKGIGTEAFFGQGTRLTVV.

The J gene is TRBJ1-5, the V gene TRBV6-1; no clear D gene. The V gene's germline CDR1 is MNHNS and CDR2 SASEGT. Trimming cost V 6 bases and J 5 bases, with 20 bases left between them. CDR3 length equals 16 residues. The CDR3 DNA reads TGTGCCAGCAGCTCCTCTCAGGTGCACGGCGATCAGCCCCAGCATTTT. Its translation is CASSSSQVHGDQPQHF.

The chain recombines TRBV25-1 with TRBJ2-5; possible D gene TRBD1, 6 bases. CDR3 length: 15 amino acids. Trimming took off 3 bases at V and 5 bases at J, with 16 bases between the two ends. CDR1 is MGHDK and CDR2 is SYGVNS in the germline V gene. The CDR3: CASSDLIQGGETQYF. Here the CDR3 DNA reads TGTGCCAGCAGTGATCTCATACAGGGTGGGGAGACCCAGTACTTC. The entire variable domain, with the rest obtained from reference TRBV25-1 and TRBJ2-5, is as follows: EADIYQTPRYLVIGTGKKITLECSQTMGHDKMYWYQQDPGMELHLIHYSYGVNSTEKGDLSSESTVSRIRTEHFPLTLESARPSHTSQYLCASSDLIQGGETQYFGPGTRLLVL.